Below, 10 T cell receptor beta chains from the same sample are listed, as sequenced in a study of T cell responses to AZD1222 COVID-19 vaccine. Sequenced by immunoSEQ multiplex PCR; TCRdb stores in-frame clones only, minus some. This sample has around 50,000 clones, with 75% to 90% found just once. The source material was peripheral blood, sampled on day 0 of AZD1222 vaccination. The source of these receptors is an adult in good health.

The chain uses TRBV7-2 and TRBJ2-4; perhaps TRBD2 as D (5 bases). The CDR3 runs to 18 residues. The germline V and J ends were trimmed by 1 base and 6 bases, with 22 bases remaining between them. Germline loops: CDR1 SGHTA, CDR2 FQGNSA. CDR3 sequence: CASSLVHGGLGDPNIQYF. CDR3 coding DNA: TGTGCCAGCAGCTTAGTCCATGGAGGACTTGGGGATCCAAACATTCAGTACTTC.

The chain has TRBV3-1 (or the pseudogene TRBV3-2) and TRBJ2-1, with D perhaps TRBD2 (6 bases). Trimming pared 2 bases from V and 0 bases from J, leaving 8 bases between. Germline V lookup: CDR1 LGHDT, CDR2 YNNKEL (reference sequence). The CDR3 is 15 amino acids. The CDR3 bases are TGTGCCAGCAGCCAACGGAGGGACTCCTACAATGAGCAGTTCTTC. Translation: CASSQRRDSYNEQFF.

The rearrangement joins TRBV28 to TRBJ2-7, with 9 nucleotides matching TRBD2. J lost 5 bases, V lost 2 bases, and 10 bases had no gene match. The CDR3 totals 16 residues. The germline V gene encodes CDR1 MDHEN and CDR2 SYDVKM. CDR3 sequence: CASSLGAGGLWNEQYF. Written as DNA, the CDR3 is TGTGCCAGCAGTTTAGGGGCGGGAGGGCTATGGAACGAGCAGTACTTC.

CDR3 nucleotide sequence: TGTGCCAGCAGTTCCAGCTACGAGCAGTACTTC. Its protein is CASSSSYEQYF. The V and J genes are TRBV2 and TRBJ2-7; D is unclear. The germline CDR1 and CDR2 sequences are SNHLY and FYNNEI. The CDR3 has 11 amino acids. The V and J ends lost 5 bases and 3 bases respectively, with 5 bases between them.

This clone was detected once. The chain links TRBV18 to TRBJ1-4; D gene unclear. The CDR3 is made up of 13 amino acids. Between the trimmed V and J ends, which lost 2 bases and 4 bases, there was a span of 5 bases. CDR1 KGHSH and CDR2 LQKENI come from the germline V gene. The CDR3 DNA reads as TGTGCCAGCTCACCATCCCGTAATGAAAAACTGTTTTTT. It yields the protein CASSPSRNEKLFF.

The rearrangement uses TRBV7-2 and TRBJ2-3; tentatively, D is TRBD1 or TRBD2 (8 bases each). The V end was cut by 5 bases, the J end by 4 bases, with 19 bases between. The CDR3 extends over 16 amino acids. From germline, CDR1 is SGHTA and CDR2 FQGNSA. CDR3 residues: CASSRTGTRAADTQYF. The CDR3 region has the DNA TGTGCCAGCAGCCGGACAGGGACTAGGGCCGCAGATACGCAGTATTTT.

The chain joins TRBV14 to TRBJ2-3; weak D call: TRBD2 (6 bases). The CDR3 length is 18 residues. Germline values: CDR1 SGHDN, CDR2 FVKESK. The germline V and J ends were trimmed by 1 base and 1 base, with 18 bases remaining between them. The CDR3 here is CASSQAYGRLGGTDTQYF. CDR3 DNA sequence: TGTGCCAGCAGCCAAGCGTACGGGCGACTAGGCGGCACAGATACGCAGTATTTT.

V gene TRBV28 combines with J gene TRBJ1-5; the D is unclear. The CDR3 spans 14 residues. Trimming removed 0 bases at V and 2 bases at J, with 5 bases between. Germline-derived CDR1 and CDR2 are MDHEN and SYDVKM. The CDR3 sequence: CASSLWQGNQPQHF. CDR3 DNA: TGTGCCAGCAGTTTATGGCAGGGCAATCAGCCCCAGCATTTT. Full variable domain (outside the CDR3, taken from reference TRBV28 and TRBJ1-5): DVKVTQSSRYLVKRTGEKVFLECVQDMDHENMFWYRQDPGLGLRLIYFSYDVKMKEKGDIPEGYSVSREKKERFSLILESASTNQTSMYLCASSLWQGNQPQHFGDGTRLSIL.

The V gene is TRBV9, the J gene TRBJ2-1; maybe TRBD2 (6 bases). V was pared by 6 bases and J by 5 bases, with 18 bases between. The CDR3 contains 15 residues. The germline V gene has CDR1 SGDLS and CDR2 YYNGEE. The CDR3 coding sequence is TGTGCCAGCAACATTGACGGGAGTTCTAACAATGAGCAGTTCTTC. Residues: CASNIDGSSNNEQFF.

With respect to this clone: Distinct nucleotide sequences in the sample also encode this CDR3. The chain uses TRBV7-2 and TRBJ2-2; no reliable D call. The V gene lost 1 base and the J gene lost 7 bases, with 4 bases spanning the gap. The CDR3 length is 12 residues. Germline CDR1 SGHTA, CDR2 FQGNSA. CDR3 nucleotide sequence: TGTGCCAGCAGCTTAGTCCTCGGGGAGCTGTTTTTT. As protein: CASSLVLGELFF.